This note documents a single TCR beta chain sequence. The source of the sample is a study of blood T cell repertoires in COVID-19. Study-level information: Samples came from the United States, Italy and Spain, spanning acute and convalescent COVID-19. Sources were T cells, B-cell-depleted T cells, or PBMCs; the material itself was cDNA or gDNA.

Generated by immunoSEQ multiplex PCR, the TCRdb table keeps only in-frame clones and is missing some. Of approximately 90,000 clones listed, about 83% are singletons. CDR1 is LNHDA and CDR2 is SQIVND in the germline V gene (reference sequence). The CDR3 length is 12 residues. V lost 4 bases and J 4 bases, leaving 8 bases between the germline ends. Material for sequencing was peripheral blood. The V and J genes are TRBV19 and TRBJ2-7, with TRBD2 as a possible D gene (6 bases). The clonotype was recovered from a man between 65 and 85 years old with COVID-19, enrolled during active disease. CDR3 nucleotide sequence: TGTGCCAGTAGTAAGGAGGGATACGAGCAGTACTTC. Translated: CASSKEGYEQYF.